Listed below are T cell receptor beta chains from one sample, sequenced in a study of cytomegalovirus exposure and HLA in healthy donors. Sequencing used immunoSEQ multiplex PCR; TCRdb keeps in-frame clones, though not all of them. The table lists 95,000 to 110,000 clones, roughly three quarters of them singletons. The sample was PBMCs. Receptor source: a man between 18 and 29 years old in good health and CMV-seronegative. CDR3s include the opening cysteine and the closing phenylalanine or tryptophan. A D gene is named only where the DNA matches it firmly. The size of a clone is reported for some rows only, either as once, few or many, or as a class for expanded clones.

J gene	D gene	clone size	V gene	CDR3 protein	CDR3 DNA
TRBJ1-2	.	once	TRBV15	CATSRDSGGYTF	TGTGCCACCAGCAGAGATTCCGGTGGCTACACCTTC
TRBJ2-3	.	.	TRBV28	CASNDGASITDTQYF	TGTGCCAGCAACGATGGGGCTTCCATCACAGATACGCAGTATTTT
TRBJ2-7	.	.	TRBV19	CASGGGHEQYF	TGTGCCTCCGGGGGAGGCCACGAGCAGTACTTC
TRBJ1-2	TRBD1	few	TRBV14	CASSPRDRGSGYTF	TGTGCCAGCAGCCCCCGGGACAGGGGTAGTGGCTACACCTTC
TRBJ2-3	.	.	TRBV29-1	CSVGRATDTQYF	TGCAGCGTCGGCAGGGCTACAGATACGCAGTATTTT
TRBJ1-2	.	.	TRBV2	CASSDWRRGFFYGYTF	TGTGCCAGCAGTGATTGGAGGCGCGGTTTTTTCTATGGCTACACCTTC
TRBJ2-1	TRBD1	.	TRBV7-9	CASSLEGGGQGFF	TGTGCCAGCAGCTTAGAGGGAGGGGGACAGGGGTTCTTC
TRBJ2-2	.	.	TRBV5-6	CASSPTRDAGELFF	TGTGCCAGCAGCCCCACTAGGGATGCGGGGGAGCTGTTTTTT
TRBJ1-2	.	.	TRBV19	CASSISAGLYGYTF	TGTGCCAGTAGTATTTCGGCAGGGCTCTATGGCTACACCTTC
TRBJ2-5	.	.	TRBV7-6	CASSLSHRQETQYF	TGTGCCAGCAGCCTTAGCCACCGCCAAGAGACCCAGTACTTC
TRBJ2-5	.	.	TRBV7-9	CASSLVDSYSQYF	TGTGCCAGCAGCTTAGTGGACAGCTATTCTCAGTACTTC
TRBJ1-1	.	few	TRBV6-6	CASSYPVPGERTEAFF	TGTGCCAGCAGTTACCCAGTCCCAGGGGAGAGGACTGAAGCTTTCTTT
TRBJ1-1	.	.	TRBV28	CASSSPPGRAEAFF	TGTGCCAGCAGTTCACCCCCCGGGCGGGCTGAAGCTTTCTTT
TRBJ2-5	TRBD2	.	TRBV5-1	CASSLVQRGVPSQETQYF	TGCGCCAGCAGCTTGGTCCAGCGGGGAGTCCCCTCCCAAGAGACCCAGTACTTC
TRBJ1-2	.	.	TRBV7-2	CASTFAGGYTF	TGTGCCAGCACCTTCGCCGGGGGCTACACCTTC
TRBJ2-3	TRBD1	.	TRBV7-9	CASSLSRDRSSTDTQYF	TGTGCCAGCAGCCTATCTAGGGACAGATCTAGCACAGATACGCAGTATTTT
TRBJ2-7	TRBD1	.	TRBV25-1	CASSDSGQGYEQYF	TGTGCCAGCAGTGATTCGGGACAGGGGTACGAGCAGTACTTC
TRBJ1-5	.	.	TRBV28	CASSPHTGFQPQHF	TGTGCCAGCAGTCCACATACAGGGTTTCAGCCCCAGCATTTT
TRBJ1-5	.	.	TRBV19	CASSILQGHNQPQHF	TGTGCCAGTAGTATACTTCAGGGCCACAATCAGCCCCAGCATTTT
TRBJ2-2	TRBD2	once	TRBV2	CASKRGGGGPGELFF	TGTGCCAGCAAAAGGGGCGGGGGGGGCCCCGGGGAGCTGTTTTTT
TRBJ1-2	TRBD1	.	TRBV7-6	CASSLGFHRDRGNYGYTF	TGTGCCAGCAGCTTAGGATTCCACCGGGACAGGGGTAACTATGGCTACACCTTC
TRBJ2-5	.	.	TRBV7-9	CASSFKETQYF	TGTGCCAGCAGCTTTAAAGAGACCCAGTACTTC
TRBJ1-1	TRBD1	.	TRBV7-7	CASSPGGANTEAFF	TGTGCCAGCAGCCCAGGGGGCGCGAACACTGAAGCTTTCTTT
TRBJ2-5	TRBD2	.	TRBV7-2	CASSLGRGGQETQYF	TGTGCCAGCAGCTTAGGTCGGGGGGGACAAGAGACCCAGTACTTC
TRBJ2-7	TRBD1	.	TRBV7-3	CASSVGTGYEQYF	TGTGCCAGCAGCGTCGGGACAGGCTACGAGCAGTACTTC
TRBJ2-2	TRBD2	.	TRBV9	CASSVARTSGGTNTGELFF	TGTGCCAGCAGCGTCGCACGGACTAGCGGGGGGACGAACACCGGGGAGCTGTTTTTT
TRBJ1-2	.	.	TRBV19	CASSISQVVVGGYTF	TGTGCCAGTAGTATAAGTCAGGTTGTAGTAGGTGGCTACACCTTC
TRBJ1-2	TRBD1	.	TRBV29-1	CSVETGSNYGYTF	TGCAGCGTTGAGACAGGGTCCAACTATGGCTACACCTTC
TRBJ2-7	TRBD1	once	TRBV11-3	CASRKGADYEQYF	TGTGCCAGCAGAAAGGGGGCTGACTACGAGCAGTACTTC
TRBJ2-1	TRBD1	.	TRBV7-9	CASRSRTGHEQFF	TGTGCCAGCAGATCCCGGACAGGGCATGAGCAGTTCTTC
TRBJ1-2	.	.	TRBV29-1	CSVVAGVDGYTF	TGCAGCGTTGTCGCCGGGGTTGACGGCTACACCTTC
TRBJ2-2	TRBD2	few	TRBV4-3	CASSQVRGAGGRTGELFF	TGCGCCAGCAGCCAAGTCAGGGGAGCGGGGGGGCGAACCGGGGAGCTGTTTTTT
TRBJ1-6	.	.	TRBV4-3	CASSQVTNSPLHF	TGCGCCAGCAGCCAAGTAACAAATTCACCCCTCCACTTT
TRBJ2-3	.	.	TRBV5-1	CASSLAGKRTDTQYF	TGCGCCAGCAGCTTGGCGGGGAAGAGGACAGATACGCAGTATTTT